The clone carrying this T cell receptor beta chain came up a few times. The source of the sample is a study of spatial heterogeneity in lung cancer. TCR cDNA molecules were tagged individually, and each one carried a unique molecular identifier. Via MiXCR, TCRdb re-called the 5' RACE reads, giving one row per CDR3 protein. There are 82,000 or so distinct CDR3 sequences in the sample; around 12% occur only once, and 4.6% lies in the top ten. Documented time point: sample taken at primary tumor resection. Whole RNA came from tumor, nontumor lung or frozen PBMC and was sequenced without being sorted. The donors, approximately 66 patients with untreated early-stage non-small cell lung cancer, provided the samples. The receptor was derived from a male donor with early-stage non-small cell lung cancer. The sequencing here drew on PBMCs, taken at surgery.

CDR3 protein: CASSRDRASPQPQHF. CDR3 bases: TGTGCCAGCAGCCGGGACAGAGCCTCTCCTCAGCCCCAGCATTTT. The chain has TRBV3-1 and TRBJ1-5; TRBD1 matches at 7 bases. With V trimmed by 4 bases and J by 6 bases, 9 bases remained unmatched. Germline V gives CDR1 LGHDT, CDR2 YNNKEL (reference sequence). This CDR3 is built from 15 residues.